The 6 T cell receptor beta chains listed next were all sequenced from one sample in a study of beta chain features in type 1 diabetes. Whole-study results and caveats: Shortening of TCRB CDR3s, moderate but significant, appeared in all four CD4+ subsets of Type 1 diabetes patients.

These TCRs' antigens remain unknown. TCRB transcripts that were expressed got sequenced, as all of the isolated RNA had been reverse transcribed. The method was immunoSEQ multiplex PCR; TCRdb's version includes in-frame clones alone and lacks a portion of them. This table has some 150,000 clones, around 9% appearing once. Sequenced sample: central memory CD4+ T cells from blood. The receptor source for this set is a woman in her twenties or thirties with type 1 diabetes.

The chain couples TRBV29-1 to TRBJ2-7, with 7 bases lining up with TRBD1. Germline loops: CDR1 SQVTM, CDR2 ANQGSEA. This CDR3 has 13 residues. V trimming: 4 bases; J trimming: 6 bases; junction bases outside the gene matches: 9. CDR3 sequence (DNA): TGCAGCGTTGGAAAGGGGGCGGTGGGCGAGCAGTACTTC. Translation gives CSVGKGAVGEQYF.

This clone was picked up a small number of times. The rearrangement uses TRBV2 and TRBJ2-1, with TRBD1 matching 8 bases. The trim removed 4 bases at V and 12 bases at J, leaving 8 bases unmatched. Germline CDR1 reads SNHLY; CDR2 reads FYNNEI. The CDR3 length is 13 residues. CDR3 bases: TGTGCCAGCAGTGCCGGGACAGGCGTTGTGCAGTTCTTC. The encoded protein is CASSAGTGVVQFF.

This clone was seen ten or more times. V usage is TRBV27 and J usage is TRBJ1-5; no firm D call. This CDR3 is built from 15 residues. Trimming took off 3 bases at V and 0 bases at J, with 9 bases between the two ends. Germline assignment: CDR1 MNHEY and CDR2 SMNVEV (reference sequence). CDR3 in amino acids: CASSFKSNSNQPQHF. CDR3 DNA: TGTGCCAGCAGTTTTAAGAGTAATAGCAATCAGCCCCAGCATTTT.

The V and J genes are TRBV7-9 and TRBJ1-1, with D unclear. The CDR3 has 14 amino acids. V was pared by 5 bases and J by 6 bases, with 16 bases between. Germline values: CDR1 SEHNR, CDR2 FQNEAQ (reference sequence). In DNA form, the CDR3 reads TGTGCCAGCAGCCTGCTCGAGGGAGTCCCTGAAGCTTTCTTT. This translates into CASSLLEGVPEAFF.

This clone has just a few counts. The chain employs TRBV6-1 and TRBJ2-6; D not certain. The CDR3 extends over 14 amino acids. V was trimmed by 10 bases and J by 0 bases, leaving 10 bases between them. The germline gives CDR1 MNHNS, CDR2 SASEGT. The CDR3 DNA follows: TGTGCCACCACTCGCGACTCTGGGGCCAACGTCCTGACTTTC. Encoded protein: CATTRDSGANVLTF.

The table lists this clone with a few counts. V usage is TRBV2 and J usage is TRBJ1-1; TRBD1 aligns across 8 bases. V trimming: 4 bases; J trimming: 1 base; junction bases outside the gene matches: 5. This CDR3 has 15 amino acids. Germline V gives CDR1 SNHLY, CDR2 FYNNEI. The CDR3 DNA is TGTGCCAGCAGTGGGTCCGGGACAGGGAACACTGAAGCTTTCTTT. This translates into CASSGSGTGNTEAFF.